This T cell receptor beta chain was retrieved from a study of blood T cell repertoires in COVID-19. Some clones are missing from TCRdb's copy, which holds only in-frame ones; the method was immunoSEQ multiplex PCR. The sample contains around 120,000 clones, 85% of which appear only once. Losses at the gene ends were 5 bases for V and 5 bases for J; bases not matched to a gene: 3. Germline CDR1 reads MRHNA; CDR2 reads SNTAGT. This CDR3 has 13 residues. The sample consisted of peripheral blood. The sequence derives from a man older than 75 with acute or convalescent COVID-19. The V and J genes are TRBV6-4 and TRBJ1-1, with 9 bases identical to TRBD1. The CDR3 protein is CASSRGQGTEAFF. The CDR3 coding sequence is TGTGCCAGCAGTAGGGGACAGGGAACTGAAGCTTTCTTT.